This T cell receptor beta chain was captured by sequencing in a study of T-cell reconstitution after alpha-beta-depleted transplantation in children. This clonotype occurred a few times. This sample's TCRbeta library carried unique molecular identifier barcodes. TCRdb re-called the PCR reads through MiXCR, storing one row per CDR3 protein. The sample lists about 400,000 distinct CDR3 sequences; just over 20% were seen once. The germline gives CDR1 SGHRS, CDR2 YFSETQ. The V gene lost 0 bases and the J gene lost 2 bases, with 9 bases spanning the gap. The CDR3 consists of 15 residues. This sequence joins TRBV5-1 and TRBJ1-5; the D gene is possibly TRBD1 (5 bases). Source: PBMCs from the stem cell graft donor, taken from the stem cell graft. The clonotype originates from a human donor who donated a stem cell graft to a child with acute myeloid leukemia. The CDR3 nucleotides read TGCGCCAGCAGCTTGGATGGCAGGGGCAATCAGCCCCAGCATTTT. This encodes CASSLDGRGNQPQHF.